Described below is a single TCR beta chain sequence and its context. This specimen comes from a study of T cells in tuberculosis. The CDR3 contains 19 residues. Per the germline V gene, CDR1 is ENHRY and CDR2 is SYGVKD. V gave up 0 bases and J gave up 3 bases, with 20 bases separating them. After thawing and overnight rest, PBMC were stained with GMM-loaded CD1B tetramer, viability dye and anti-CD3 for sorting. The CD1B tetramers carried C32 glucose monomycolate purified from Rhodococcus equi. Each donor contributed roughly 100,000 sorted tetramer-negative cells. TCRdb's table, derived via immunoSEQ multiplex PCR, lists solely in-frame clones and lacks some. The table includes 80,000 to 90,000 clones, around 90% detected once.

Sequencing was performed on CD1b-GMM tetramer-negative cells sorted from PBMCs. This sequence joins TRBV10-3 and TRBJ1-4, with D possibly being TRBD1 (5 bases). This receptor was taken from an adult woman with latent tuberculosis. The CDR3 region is CAISESEADRGGANEKLFF. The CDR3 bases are TGTGCCATCAGTGAGTCGGAGGCAGATCGGGGCGGGGCTAATGAAAAACTGTTTTTT.